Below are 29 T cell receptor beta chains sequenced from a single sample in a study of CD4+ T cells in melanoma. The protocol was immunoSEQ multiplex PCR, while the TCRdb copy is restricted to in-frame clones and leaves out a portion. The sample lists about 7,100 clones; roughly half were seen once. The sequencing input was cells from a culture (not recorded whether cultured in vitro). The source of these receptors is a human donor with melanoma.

The CDR3 spells CASSFEGRWGFGTQYF. The CDR3 DNA reads as TGTGCCAGCAGTTTCGAGGGACGCTGGGGCTTTGGTACGCAGTATTTT. The chain has TRBV6-5 and TRBJ2-3; D may correspond to TRBD1 or TRBD2 (5 bases each). Trimming left V 4 bases short and J 8 bases short, with 22 bases between. In germline, CDR1 is MNHEY, CDR2 SVGAGI. This CDR3 has 16 residues.

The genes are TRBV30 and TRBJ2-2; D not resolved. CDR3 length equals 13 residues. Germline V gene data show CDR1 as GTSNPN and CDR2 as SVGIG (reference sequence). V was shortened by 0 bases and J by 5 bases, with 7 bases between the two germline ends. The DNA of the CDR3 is TGTGCCTGGAGTGTACGCGGTACCGGGGAGCTGTTTTTT. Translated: CAWSVRGTGELFF.

The CDR3 DNA follows: TGCGCCAGCAGCTTGGATTCCAGGGGAAGGGAGCAGTACTTC. Its translation: CASSLDSRGREQYF. The chain joins TRBV5-1 to TRBJ2-7; weak D call: TRBD1 (6 bases). Trimming stripped 0 bases from V and 7 bases from J, with 14 bases between. CDR1 SGHRS and CDR2 YFSETQ come from the germline V gene. The CDR3 is made up of 14 amino acids.

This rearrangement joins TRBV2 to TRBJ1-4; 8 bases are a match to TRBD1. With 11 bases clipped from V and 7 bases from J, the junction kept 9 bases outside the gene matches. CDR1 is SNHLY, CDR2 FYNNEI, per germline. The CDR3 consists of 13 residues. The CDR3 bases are TGTGCCGGACAGACAGGGGTTGGTGAAAAACTGTTTTTT. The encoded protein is CAGQTGVGEKLFF.

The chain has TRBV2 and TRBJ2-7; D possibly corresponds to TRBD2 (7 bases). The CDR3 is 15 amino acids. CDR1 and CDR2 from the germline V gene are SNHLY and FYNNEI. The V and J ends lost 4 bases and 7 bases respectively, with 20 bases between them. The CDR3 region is CASSGERGATGEQYF. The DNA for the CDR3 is TGTGCCAGCAGTGGAGAACGGGGGGCGACGGGGGAGCAGTACTTC.

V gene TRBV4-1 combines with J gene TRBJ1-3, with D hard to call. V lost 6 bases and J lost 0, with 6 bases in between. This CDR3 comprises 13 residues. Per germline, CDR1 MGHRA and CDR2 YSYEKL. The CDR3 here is CASRERSGNTIYF. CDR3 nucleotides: TGCGCCAGCAGAGAGCGCTCTGGAAACACCATATATTTT.

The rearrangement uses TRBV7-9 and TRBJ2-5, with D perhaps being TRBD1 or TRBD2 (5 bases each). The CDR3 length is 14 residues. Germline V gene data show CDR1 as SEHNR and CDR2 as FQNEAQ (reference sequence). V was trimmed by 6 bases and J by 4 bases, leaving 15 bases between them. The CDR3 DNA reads TGTGCCAGCAGTCTCAGGGTGGCGGGAGAGACCCAGTACTTC. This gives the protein CASSLRVAGETQYF.

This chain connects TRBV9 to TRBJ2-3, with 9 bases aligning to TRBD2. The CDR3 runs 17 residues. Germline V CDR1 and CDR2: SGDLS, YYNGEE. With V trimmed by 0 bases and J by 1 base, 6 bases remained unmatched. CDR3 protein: CASSVAVAGAGTDTQYF. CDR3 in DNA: TGTGCCAGCAGCGTAGCGGTAGCGGGGGCCGGCACAGATACGCAGTATTTT.

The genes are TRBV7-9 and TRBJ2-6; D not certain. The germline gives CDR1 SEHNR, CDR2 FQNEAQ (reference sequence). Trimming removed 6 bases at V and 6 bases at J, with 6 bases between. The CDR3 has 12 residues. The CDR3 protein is CASSSMANVLTF. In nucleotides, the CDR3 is TGTGCCAGCAGTTCGATGGCCAACGTCCTGACTTTC.

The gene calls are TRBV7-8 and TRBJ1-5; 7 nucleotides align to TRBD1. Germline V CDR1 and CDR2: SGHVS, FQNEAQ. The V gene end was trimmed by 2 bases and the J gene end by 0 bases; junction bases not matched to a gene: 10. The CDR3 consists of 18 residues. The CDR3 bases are TGTGCCAGCAGCTTAAGATCCCAGGGGGGTTATAGCAATCAGCCCCAGCATTTT. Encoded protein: CASSLRSQGGYSNQPQHF.

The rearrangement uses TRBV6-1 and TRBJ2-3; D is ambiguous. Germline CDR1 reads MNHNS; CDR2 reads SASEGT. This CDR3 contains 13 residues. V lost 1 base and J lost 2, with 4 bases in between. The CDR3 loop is CASSEDDTDTQYF. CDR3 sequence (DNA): TGTGCCAGCAGTGAAGATGACACAGATACGCAGTATTTT.

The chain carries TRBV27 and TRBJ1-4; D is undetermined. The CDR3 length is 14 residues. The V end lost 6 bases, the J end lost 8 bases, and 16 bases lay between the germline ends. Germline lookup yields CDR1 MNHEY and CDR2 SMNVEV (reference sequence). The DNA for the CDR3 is TGTGCCAGCAGACGGATGCAAGGAGGCGAAAAACTGTTTTTT. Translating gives CASRRMQGGEKLFF.

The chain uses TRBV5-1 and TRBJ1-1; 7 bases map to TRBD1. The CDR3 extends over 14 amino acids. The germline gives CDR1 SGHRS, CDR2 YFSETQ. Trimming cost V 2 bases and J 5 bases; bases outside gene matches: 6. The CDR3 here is CASSFRQGGTEAFF. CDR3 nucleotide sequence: TGCGCCAGCAGCTTCCGACAGGGAGGTACTGAAGCTTTCTTT.

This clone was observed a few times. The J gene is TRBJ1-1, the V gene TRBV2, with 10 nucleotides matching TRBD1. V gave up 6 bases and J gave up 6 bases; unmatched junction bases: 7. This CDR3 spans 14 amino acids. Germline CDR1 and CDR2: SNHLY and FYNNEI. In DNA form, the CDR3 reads TGTGCCAGCAGGGGGGGACAGGGGAGCGCTGAAGCTTTCTTT. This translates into CASRGGQGSAEAFF. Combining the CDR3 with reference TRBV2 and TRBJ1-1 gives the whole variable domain EPEVTQTPSHQVTQMGQEVILRCVPISNHLYFYWYRQILGQKVEFLVSFYNNEISEKSEIFDDQFSVERPDGSNFTLKIRSTKLEDSAMYFCASRGGQGSAEAFFGQGTRLTVV.

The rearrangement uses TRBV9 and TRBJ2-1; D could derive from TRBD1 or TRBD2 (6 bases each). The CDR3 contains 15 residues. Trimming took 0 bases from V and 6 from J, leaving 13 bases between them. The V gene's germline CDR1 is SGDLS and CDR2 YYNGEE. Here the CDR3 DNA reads TGTGCCAGCAGCGTAGCTCCATGGGGGGCCAATGAGCAGTTCTTC. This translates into CASSVAPWGANEQFF.

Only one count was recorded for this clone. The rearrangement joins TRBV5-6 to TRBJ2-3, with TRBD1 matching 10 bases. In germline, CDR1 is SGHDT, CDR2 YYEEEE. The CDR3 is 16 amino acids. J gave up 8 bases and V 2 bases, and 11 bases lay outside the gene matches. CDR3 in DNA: TGTGCCAGCAGCTTTCTGGGACAGGGGAGAGGAGGTACGCAGTATTTT. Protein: CASSFLGQGRGGTQYF.

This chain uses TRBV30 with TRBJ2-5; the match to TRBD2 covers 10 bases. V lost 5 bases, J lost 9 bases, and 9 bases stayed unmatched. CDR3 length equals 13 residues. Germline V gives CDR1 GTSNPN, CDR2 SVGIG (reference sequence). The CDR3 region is CAWSNSGGAAQYF. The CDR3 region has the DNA TGTGCCTGGTCGAACAGCGGGGGGGCGGCCCAGTACTTC.

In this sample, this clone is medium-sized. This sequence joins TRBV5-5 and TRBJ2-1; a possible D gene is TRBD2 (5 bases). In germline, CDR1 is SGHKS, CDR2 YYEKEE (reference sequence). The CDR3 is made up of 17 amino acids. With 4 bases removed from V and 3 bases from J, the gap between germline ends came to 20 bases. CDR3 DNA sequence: TGTGCCAGCAGCCACCGGACTGGGCCACTGGGCTACAATGAGCAGTTCTTC. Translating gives CASSHRTGPLGYNEQFF.

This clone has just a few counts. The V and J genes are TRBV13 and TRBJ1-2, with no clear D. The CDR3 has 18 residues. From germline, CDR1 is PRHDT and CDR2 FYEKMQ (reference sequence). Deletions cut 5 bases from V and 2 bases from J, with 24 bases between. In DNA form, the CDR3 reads TGTGCCAGCAGCCTAGAGTCGTACGGGCGACCAAAAAACTATGGCTACACCTTC. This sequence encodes CASSLESYGRPKNYGYTF.

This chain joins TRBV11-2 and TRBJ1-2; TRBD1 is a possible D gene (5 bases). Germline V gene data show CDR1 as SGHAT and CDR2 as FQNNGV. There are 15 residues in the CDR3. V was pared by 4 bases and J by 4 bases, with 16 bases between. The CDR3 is CASSSVRRDGYGYTF. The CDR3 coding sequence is TGTGCCAGCAGCTCGGTAAGGAGGGACGGCTATGGCTACACCTTC.

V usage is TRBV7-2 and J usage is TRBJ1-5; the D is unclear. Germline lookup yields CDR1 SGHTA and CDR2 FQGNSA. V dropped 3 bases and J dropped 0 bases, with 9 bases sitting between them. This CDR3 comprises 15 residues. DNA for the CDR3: TGTGCCAGCAGCTTCGGTTTGTATAGCAATCAGCCCCAGCATTTT. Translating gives CASSFGLYSNQPQHF. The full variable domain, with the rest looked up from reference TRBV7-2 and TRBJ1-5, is GAGVSQSPSNKVTEKGKDVELRCDPISGHTALYWYRQSLGQGLEFLIYFQGNSAPDKSGLPSDRFSAERTGGSVSTLTIQRTQQEDSAVYLCASSFGLYSNQPQHFGDGTRLSIL.

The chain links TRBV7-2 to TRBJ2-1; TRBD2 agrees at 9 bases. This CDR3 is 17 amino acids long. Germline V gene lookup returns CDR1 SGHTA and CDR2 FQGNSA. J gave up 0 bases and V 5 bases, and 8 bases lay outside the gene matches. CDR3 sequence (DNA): TGTGCCAGCAGCCGATATCTAGCGGGGAACTCCTACAATGAGCAGTTCTTC. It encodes CASSRYLAGNSYNEQFF.

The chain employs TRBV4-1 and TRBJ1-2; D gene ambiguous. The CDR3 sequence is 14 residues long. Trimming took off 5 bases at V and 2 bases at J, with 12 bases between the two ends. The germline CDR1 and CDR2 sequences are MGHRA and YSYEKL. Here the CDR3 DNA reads TGCGCCAGCAGCGCCCGCCCGGTGAACTATGGCTACACCTTC. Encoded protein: CASSARPVNYGYTF.

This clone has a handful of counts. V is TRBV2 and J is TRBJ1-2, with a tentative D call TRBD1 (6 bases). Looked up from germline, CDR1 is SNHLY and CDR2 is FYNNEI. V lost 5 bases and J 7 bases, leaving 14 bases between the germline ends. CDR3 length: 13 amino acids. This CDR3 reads CASSPDRSAGYTF. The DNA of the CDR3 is TGTGCCAGCAGTCCTGACAGGTCGGCTGGCTACACCTTC.

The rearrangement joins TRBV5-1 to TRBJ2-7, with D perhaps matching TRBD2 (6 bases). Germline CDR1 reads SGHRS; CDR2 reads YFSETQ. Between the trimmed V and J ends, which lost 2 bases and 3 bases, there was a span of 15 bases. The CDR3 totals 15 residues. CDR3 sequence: CASSLAYGGVYEQYF. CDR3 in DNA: TGCGCCAGCAGCTTAGCCTATGGAGGGGTCTACGAGCAGTACTTC.

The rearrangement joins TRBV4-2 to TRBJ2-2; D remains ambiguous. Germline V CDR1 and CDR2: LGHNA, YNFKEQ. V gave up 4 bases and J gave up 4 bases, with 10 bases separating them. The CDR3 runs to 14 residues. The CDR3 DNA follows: TGTGCCAGCAGCCCTGCTGTCGGCACCGGGGAGCTGTTTTTT. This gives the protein CASSPAVGTGELFF.

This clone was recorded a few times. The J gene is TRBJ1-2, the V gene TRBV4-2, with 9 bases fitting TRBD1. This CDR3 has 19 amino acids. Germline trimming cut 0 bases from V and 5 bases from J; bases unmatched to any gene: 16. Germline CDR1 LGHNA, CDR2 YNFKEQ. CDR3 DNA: TGTGCCAGCAGCCAAGAATGGAACAGGGGGCGCGACGGGGTTTATGGCTACACCTTC. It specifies CASSQEWNRGRDGVYGYTF.

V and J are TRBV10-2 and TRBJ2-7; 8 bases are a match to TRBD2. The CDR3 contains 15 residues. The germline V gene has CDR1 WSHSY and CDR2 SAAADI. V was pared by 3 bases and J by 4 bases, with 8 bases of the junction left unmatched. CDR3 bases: TGCGCCAGCAGTGAACCGAGCGGGGGAGTGTACGAGCAGTACTTC. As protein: CASSEPSGGVYEQYF.

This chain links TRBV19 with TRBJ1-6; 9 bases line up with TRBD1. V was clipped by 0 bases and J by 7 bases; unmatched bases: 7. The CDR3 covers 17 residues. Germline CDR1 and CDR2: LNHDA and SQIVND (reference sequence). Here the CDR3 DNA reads TGTGCCAGTAGTATAGATTTGGCGGACAGGGGAAATTCACCCCTCCACTTT. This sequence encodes CASSIDLADRGNSPLHF.